This TCR beta chain derives from a study of cytomegalovirus exposure and HLA in healthy donors. Primers: 60 Vbeta forward and 13 Jbeta reverse. Here immunoSEQ multiplex PCR was the method, and the copy in TCRdb shows in-frame clones only, minus some. The profile covers approximately 170,000 clones, with 85% appearing a single time and 1% taken by the ten largest. The sample taken for sequencing was PBMCs. The sequence was obtained from a boy aged 2 to 9 in good health and CMV-seronegative.

DNA of the CDR3: TGTGCCAGCAGCTTAGGTCCGTATTCCTACGAGCAGTACTTC. Translation: CASSLGPYSYEQYF. The chain is built from TRBV7-8 and TRBJ2-7; D uncertain. Germline loops: CDR1 SGHVS, CDR2 FQNEAQ. Trimming left V 1 base short and J 1 base short, with 8 bases between. The CDR3 spans 14 residues. The full variable domain, completed using reference TRBV7-8 and TRBJ2-7, is GAGVSQSPRYKVAKRGQDVALRCDPISGHVSLFWYQQALGQGPEFLTYFQNEAQLDKSGLPSDRFFAERPEGSVSTLKIQRTQQEDSAVYLCASSLGPYSYEQYFGPGTRLTVT.